This entry lists 5 T cell receptor beta chains sequenced from one sample in a study of cytomegalovirus exposure and HLA in healthy donors. This PCR relied on a set of 60 Vbeta primers and 13 Jbeta primers. The repertoire was sequenced with immunoSEQ multiplex PCR; TCRdb's copy has only in-frame clones and lacks some. The sample lists 200,000 to 250,000 clones, around 88% seen once, with roughly 1% in the top ten. The sequencing input was PBMCs. These receptor sequences come from a woman aged 18-35 years in good health and CMV-seronegative.

The V gene is TRBV5-1, the J gene TRBJ1-1, with 9 bases identical to TRBD1. This CDR3 is 14 amino acids long. Germline V lookup: CDR1 SGHRS, CDR2 YFSETQ. V shed 0 bases and J 4 bases; nucleotides not matched to a gene: 1. CDR3 DNA: TGCGCCAGCAGCTTGGGGACAGGGGCCACTGAAGCTTTCTTT. It encodes CASSLGTGATEAFF.

The chain employs TRBV7-7 and TRBJ2-7; 10 bases match TRBD1. Looked up from germline, CDR1 is SSHAT and CDR2 is FNYEAQ (reference sequence). CDR3 length: 16 residues. Trimming removed 4 bases from V and 3 bases from J; junction bases left unmatched: 9. The CDR3 DNA sequence: TGTGCCAGCAGCTATTCCCAGACAGGGGGCATCTACGAGCAGTACTTC. Residues: CASSYSQTGGIYEQYF.

The chain joins TRBV7-2 to TRBJ2-1; 10 nucleotides agree with TRBD2. The CDR3 spans 15 residues. Germline trimming cut 4 bases from V and 4 bases from J; bases unmatched to any gene: 4. From germline, CDR1 is SGHTA and CDR2 FQGNSA. CDR3 DNA: TGTGCCAGCAGCTACCTAGCGGGGGTGTACAATGAGCAGTTCTTC. It codes for CASSYLAGVYNEQFF.

The rearrangement joins TRBV29-1 to TRBJ2-1; a possible D gene is TRBD2 (6 bases). Trimming shortened V by 7 bases and J by 3 bases, and 10 bases separated the two germline ends. Germline V gene data show CDR1 as SQVTM and CDR2 as ANQGSEA. The CDR3 runs to 12 residues. The CDR3: CSASGLYNEQFF. The CDR3 DNA reads as TGCAGCGCCTCGGGACTCTACAATGAGCAGTTCTTC.

The chain links TRBV2 to TRBJ2-3; 10 bases agree with TRBD1. V shed 6 bases and J 0 bases; nucleotides not matched to a gene: 3. Germline lookup yields CDR1 SNHLY and CDR2 FYNNEI. This CDR3 spans 15 amino acids. The DNA for the CDR3 is TGTGCCAGCAGGGGACAGGGGACAAGCACAGATACGCAGTATTTT. Encoded protein: CASRGQGTSTDTQYF.